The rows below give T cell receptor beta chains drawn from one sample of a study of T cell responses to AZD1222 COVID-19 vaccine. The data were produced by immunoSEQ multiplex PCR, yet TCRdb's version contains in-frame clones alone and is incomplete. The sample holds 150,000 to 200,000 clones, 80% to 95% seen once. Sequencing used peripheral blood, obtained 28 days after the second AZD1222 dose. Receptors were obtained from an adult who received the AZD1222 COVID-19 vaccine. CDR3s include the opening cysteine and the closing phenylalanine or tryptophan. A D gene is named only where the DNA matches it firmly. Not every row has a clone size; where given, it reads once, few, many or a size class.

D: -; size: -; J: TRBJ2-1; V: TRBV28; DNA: TGTGCCAGCAGTTTAGCGGTTAACGCCTACAATGAGCAGTTCTTC; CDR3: CASSLAVNAYNEQFF
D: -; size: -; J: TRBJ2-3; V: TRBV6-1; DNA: TGTGCCAGCAGTGAGTCTCCCATCACAGATACGCAGTATTTT; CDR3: CASSESPITDTQYF
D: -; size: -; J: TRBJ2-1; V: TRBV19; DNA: TGTGCCAGTAGTAGATGGAATGAGCAGTTCTTC; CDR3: CASSRWNEQFF
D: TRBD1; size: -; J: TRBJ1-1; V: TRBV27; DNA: TGTGCCAGCAGTTTATCGGGGACAGGGAACACTGAAGCTTTCTTT; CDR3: CASSLSGTGNTEAFF
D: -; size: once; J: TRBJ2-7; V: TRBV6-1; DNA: TGTGCCAGCAGTGACCCTGGGGTAGCGGTTTCCTACGAGCAGTACTTC; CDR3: CASSDPGVAVSYEQYF
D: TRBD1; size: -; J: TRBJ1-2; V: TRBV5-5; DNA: TGTGCCAGCAGCCTTGACAGGGACCTCCTCTTCTATGGCTACACCTTC; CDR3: CASSLDRDLLFYGYTF
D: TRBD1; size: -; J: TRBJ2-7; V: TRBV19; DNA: TGTGCCAGTAAGAAAGCCGGGACAGGGGGCTACGAGCAGTACTTC; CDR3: CASKKAGTGGYEQYF
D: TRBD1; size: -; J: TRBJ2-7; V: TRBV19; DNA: TGTGCCAGTAGTAGAACCCTTACAGGGGTGACGTACTTC; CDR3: CASSRTLTGVTYF
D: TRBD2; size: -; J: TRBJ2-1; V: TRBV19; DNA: TGTGCCAGTAGTACGGGACCGATACTAGCGGGGGGAGACAATGAGCAGTTCTTC; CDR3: CASSTGPILAGGDNEQFF
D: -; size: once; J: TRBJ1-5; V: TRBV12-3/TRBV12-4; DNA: TGTGCCAGCAGAAAGGGGGGGTTGGCCCAGCATTTT; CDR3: CASRKGGLAQHF
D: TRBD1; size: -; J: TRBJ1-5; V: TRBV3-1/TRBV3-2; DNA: TGTGCCAGCAGCCAAGGCCAGGGGGAGGATCAGCCCCAGCATTTT; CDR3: CASSQGQGEDQPQHF
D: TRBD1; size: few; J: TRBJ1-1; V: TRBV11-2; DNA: TGTGCCAGCAGCTTGGGACAGGGGTACACTGAAGCTTTCTTT; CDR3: CASSLGQGYTEAFF
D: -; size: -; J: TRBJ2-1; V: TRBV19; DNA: TGTGCCAGTAGTATAGGAGACAATGAGCAGTTCTTC; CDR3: CASSIGDNEQFF
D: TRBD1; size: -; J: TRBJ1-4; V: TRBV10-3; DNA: TGTGCCATCAGTGATAGCAGGGGGGACGAAAAACTGTTTTTT; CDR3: CAISDSRGDEKLFF
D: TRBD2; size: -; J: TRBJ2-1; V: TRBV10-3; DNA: TGTGCCATCAGTGAGTCGATGGCTAGCGGGGATTACAATGAGCAGTTCTTC; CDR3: CAISESMASGDYNEQFF
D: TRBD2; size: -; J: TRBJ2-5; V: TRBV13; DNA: TGTGCCAGCAGCAGCGGGACTAGCGGGGGTAAAGACTTC; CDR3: CASSSGTSGGKDF
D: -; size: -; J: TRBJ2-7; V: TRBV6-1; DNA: TGTGCCAGCAGTGAAAAGGGCAGGGGCAGCGAGCAGTACTTC; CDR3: CASSEKGRGSEQYF
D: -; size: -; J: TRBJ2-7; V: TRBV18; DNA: TGTGCCAGCTCACCACCGGGACTTACATACGAGCAGTACTTC; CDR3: CASSPPGLTYEQYF
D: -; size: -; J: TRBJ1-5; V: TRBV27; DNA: TGTGCCAGGGGACACCTGGAAAATCAGCCCCAGCATTTT; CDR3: CARGHLENQPQHF
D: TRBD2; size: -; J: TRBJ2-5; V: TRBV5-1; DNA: TGCGCCAGCAGCTTGGCGCTAGCGGGGGCCCAAGAGACCCAGTACTTC; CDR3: CASSLALAGAQETQYF
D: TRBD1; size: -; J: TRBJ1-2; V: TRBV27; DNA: TGTGCCAGCAGTCACCGGACAGGGGCCCATGGCTACACCTTC; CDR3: CASSHRTGAHGYTF
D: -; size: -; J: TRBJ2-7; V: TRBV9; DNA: TGTGCCAGCAGCGAGGGGTTGAGTCACGAGCAGTACTTC; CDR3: CASSEGLSHEQYF
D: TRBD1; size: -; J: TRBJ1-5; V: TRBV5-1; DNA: TGCGCCAGCAGCTTGGGGACAGGGGCTCTCCAGCCCCAGCATTTT; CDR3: CASSLGTGALQPQHF
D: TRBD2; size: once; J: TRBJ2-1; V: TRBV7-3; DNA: TGTGCCAGCAGCCGTGGACTAGCGGGGCGCAATGAGCAGTTCTTC; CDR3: CASSRGLAGRNEQFF
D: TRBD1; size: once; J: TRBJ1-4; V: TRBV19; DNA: TGTGCCAGTAAACCGGGACAGGGTAATGAAAAACTGTTTTTT; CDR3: CASKPGQGNEKLFF
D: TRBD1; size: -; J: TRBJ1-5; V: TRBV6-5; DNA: TGTGCCAGCGGCGACAGGGGACAGCCCCAGCATTTT; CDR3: CASGDRGQPQHF
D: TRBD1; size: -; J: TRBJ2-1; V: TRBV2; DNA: TGTGCCAGCACCTCTGGGACAGCGACCTACAATGAGCAGTTCTTC; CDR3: CASTSGTATYNEQFF
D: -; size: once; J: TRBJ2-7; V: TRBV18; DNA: TGTGCCAGCTCACCCCAACAGGGGAGGCACGAGCAGTACTTC; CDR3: CASSPQQGRHEQYF
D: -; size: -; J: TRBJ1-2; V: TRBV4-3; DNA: TGCGCCAGCAGCCAAGGGGTGAACAGGGTTAACTATGGCTACACCTTC; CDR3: CASSQGVNRVNYGYTF
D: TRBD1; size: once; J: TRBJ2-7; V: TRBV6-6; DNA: TGTGCCAGCAGTTACTCTAGGACAGGGAACGAGCAGTACTTC; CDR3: CASSYSRTGNEQYF